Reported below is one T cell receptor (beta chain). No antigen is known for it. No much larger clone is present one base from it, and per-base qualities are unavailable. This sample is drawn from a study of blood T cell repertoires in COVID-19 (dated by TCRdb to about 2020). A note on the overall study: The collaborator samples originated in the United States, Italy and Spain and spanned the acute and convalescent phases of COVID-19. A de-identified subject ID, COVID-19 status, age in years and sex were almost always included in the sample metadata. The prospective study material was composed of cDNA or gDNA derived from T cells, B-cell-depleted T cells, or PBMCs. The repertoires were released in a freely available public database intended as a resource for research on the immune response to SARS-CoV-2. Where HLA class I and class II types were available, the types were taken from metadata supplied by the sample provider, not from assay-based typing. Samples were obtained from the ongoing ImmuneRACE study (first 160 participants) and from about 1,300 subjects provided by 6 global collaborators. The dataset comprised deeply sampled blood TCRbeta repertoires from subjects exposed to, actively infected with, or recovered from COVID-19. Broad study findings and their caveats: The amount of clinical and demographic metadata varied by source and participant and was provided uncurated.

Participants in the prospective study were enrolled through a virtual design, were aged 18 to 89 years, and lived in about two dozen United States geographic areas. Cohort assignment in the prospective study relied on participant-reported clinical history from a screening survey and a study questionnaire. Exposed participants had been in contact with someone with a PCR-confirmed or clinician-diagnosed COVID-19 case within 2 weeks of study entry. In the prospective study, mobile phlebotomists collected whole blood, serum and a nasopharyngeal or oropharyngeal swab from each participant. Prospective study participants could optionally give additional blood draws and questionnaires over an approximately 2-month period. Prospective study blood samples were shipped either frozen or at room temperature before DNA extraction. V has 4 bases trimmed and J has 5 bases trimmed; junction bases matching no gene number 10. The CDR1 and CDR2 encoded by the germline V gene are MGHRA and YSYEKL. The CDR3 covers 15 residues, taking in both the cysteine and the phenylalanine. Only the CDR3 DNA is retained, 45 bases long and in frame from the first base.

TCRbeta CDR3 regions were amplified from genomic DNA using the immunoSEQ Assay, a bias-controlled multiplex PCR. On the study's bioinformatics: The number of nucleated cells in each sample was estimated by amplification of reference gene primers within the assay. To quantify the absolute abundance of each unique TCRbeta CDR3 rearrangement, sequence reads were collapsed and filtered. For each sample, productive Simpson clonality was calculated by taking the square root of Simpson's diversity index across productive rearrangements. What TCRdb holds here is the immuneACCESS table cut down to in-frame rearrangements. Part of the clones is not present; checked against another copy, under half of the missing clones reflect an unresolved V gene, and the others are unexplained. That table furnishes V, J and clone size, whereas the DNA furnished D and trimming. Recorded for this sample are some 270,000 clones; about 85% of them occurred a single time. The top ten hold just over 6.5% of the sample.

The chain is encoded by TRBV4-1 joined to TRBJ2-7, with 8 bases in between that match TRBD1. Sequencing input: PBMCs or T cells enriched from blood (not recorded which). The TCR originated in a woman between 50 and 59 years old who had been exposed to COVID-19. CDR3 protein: CASSRRQGMDHEQYF. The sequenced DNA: TGCGCCAGCAGCCGACGACAGGGGATGGACCACGAGCAGTACTTC.